Sequencing of this TCR beta chain was carried out in a study of blood T cell repertoires in COVID-19. The wider study: There were acute and convalescent COVID-19 samples, and they came from the United States, Italy and Spain. Nucleic acid was either cDNA or gDNA, and it came from T cells, B-cell-depleted T cells, or PBMCs.

Germline V gene lookup returns CDR1 MNHEY and CDR2 SMNVEV (reference sequence). This CDR3 comprises 16 residues. V shed 5 bases and J shed 2 bases, with 18 bases lying between them. Original data processing: Estimation of nucleated cell counts relied on the amplification of reference gene primers. Repertoires were generated with immunoSEQ multiplex PCR, while TCRdb's copy carries only in-frame clones and drops some. That table supplies the V and J calls and clone size; D and trimming were determined from the DNA. Of around 77,000 clones listed, roughly nine tenths are singletons. This clonotype was sampled from an elderly woman with active or convalescent COVID-19. This chain connects TRBV27 to TRBJ1-1, with TRBD1 as a possible D gene (5 bases). Sequencing was carried out using peripheral blood. CDR3 DNA sequence: TGTGCCAGCAGTAAAAGCTTTGACAGAGCTAACACTGAAGCTTTCTTT. The encoded protein is CASSKSFDRANTEAFF.